This T cell receptor beta chain was profiled in a study of CD8+ T cells in alopecia areata. Study-level background: Treated patients were dosed with oral tofacitinib, taking 5 to 10 mg twice daily.

The sequencing template was cDNA reverse transcribed from extracted RNA. Clones were sequenced by immunoSEQ multiplex PCR, and TCRdb holds only the in-frame ones, with some missing. The table shows some 190,000 clones, with less than 70% occurring only once. This clone came up once. This CDR3 region has 14 residues. Per the germline V gene, CDR1 is SQVTM and CDR2 is ANQGSEA. V was pared by 4 bases and J by 7 bases, with 10 bases of the junction left unmatched. The treatment: oral pan-JAK inhibitor, 5-10 mg twice daily. The rearrangement links TRBV29-1 to TRBJ1-2; 9 bases map to TRBD1. The specimen comprised CD4+ T cells sorted from blood, sampled around week 50, from a patient treated with tofacitinib. This receptor was taken from a human donor with alopecia areata. CDR3 protein: CSVGDGTGLGGYTF. In DNA, the CDR3 is TGCAGCGTTGGGGACGGGACAGGGCTAGGTGGCTACACCTTC.